Each of the 3 T cell receptor beta chains below was sequenced from the same sample in a study of blood T cell repertoires in COVID-19. The method was immunoSEQ multiplex PCR; TCRdb's version includes in-frame clones alone and lacks a portion of them. This table has some 42,000 clones, approximately 88% appearing once. The specimen sequenced was peripheral blood. All receptors derive from a human donor in a cohort sampled during active COVID-19.

Only one count was recorded for this clone. The rearrangement links TRBV6-6 to TRBJ2-1; possible D gene TRBD2, 5 bases. CDR1 MNHNY and CDR2 SVGAGI come from the germline V gene (reference sequence). The V gene lost 7 bases and the J gene lost 0 bases, with 10 bases spanning the gap. The CDR3 contains 14 residues. In DNA, the CDR3 is TGTGCCAGCATGGGGAGAAGCTCCTACAATGAGCAGTTCTTC. This translates into CASMGRSSYNEQFF.

The rearrangement links TRBV6-1 to TRBJ1-6, with a tentative D call TRBD1 (6 bases). Trimming cost V 4 bases and J 4 bases, with 14 bases left between them. There are 16 residues in the CDR3. CDR1 is MNHNS, CDR2 SASEGT, per germline. The CDR3, as DNA: TGTGCCAGCAGTGTTGACCGGGACACGTATAATTCACCCCTCCACTTT. This sequence encodes CASSVDRDTYNSPLHF.

J is TRBJ2-2 and V is TRBV7-9; 10 bases are shared with TRBD2. The length of the CDR3 is 16 residues. V shed 6 bases, J shed 3 bases, and the junction held 7 bases outside the gene matches. Germline V gene data show CDR1 as SEHNR and CDR2 as FQNEAQ (reference sequence). The CDR3 loop reads CASSGGLAGDTGELFF. In DNA form, the CDR3 reads TGTGCCAGCAGTGGGGGCCTAGCGGGAGACACCGGGGAGCTGTTTTTT.